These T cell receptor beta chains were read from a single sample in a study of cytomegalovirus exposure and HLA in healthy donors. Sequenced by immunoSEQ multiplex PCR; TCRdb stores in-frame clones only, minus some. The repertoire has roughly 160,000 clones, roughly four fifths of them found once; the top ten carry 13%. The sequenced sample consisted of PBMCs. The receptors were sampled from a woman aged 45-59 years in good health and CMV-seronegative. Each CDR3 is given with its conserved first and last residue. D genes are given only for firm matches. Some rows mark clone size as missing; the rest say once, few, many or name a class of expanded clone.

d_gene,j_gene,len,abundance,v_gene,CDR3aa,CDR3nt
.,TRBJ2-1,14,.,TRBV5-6,CASSLDGLFLEQFF,TGTGCCAGCAGCTTGGACGGACTATTCCTTGAGCAGTTCTTC
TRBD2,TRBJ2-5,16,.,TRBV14,CASSQTVPAGLETQYF,TGTGCCAGCAGCCAAACGGTTCCAGCGGGGCTTGAGACCCAGTACTTC
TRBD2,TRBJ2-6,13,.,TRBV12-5,CASGRDIANVLTF,TGTGCTAGCGGGAGGGATATCGCCAACGTCCTGACTTTC
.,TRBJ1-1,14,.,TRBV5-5,CASSLARFGTEAFF,TGTGCCAGCAGCTTGGCCCGGTTTGGCACTGAAGCTTTCTTT
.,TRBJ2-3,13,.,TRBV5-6,CASSFYNTDTQYF,TGTGCCAGCAGCTTTTACAACACAGATACGCAGTATTTT
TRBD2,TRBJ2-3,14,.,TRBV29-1,CSARTSGETDTQYF,TGCAGCGCCAGGACTAGCGGAGAAACAGATACGCAGTATTTT
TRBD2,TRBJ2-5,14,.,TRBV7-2,CASSLVSGSETQYF,TGTGCCAGCAGCTTAGTTAGCGGGAGTGAGACCCAGTACTTC
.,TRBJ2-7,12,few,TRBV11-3,CASGFLGGEQYF,TGTGCCAGCGGATTCCTGGGGGGCGAGCAGTACTTC
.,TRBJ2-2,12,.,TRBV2,CASRLGTGELFF,TGTGCCAGCCGACTCGGCACCGGGGAGCTGTTTTTT
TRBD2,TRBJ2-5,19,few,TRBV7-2,CASSFSVARGGGVPETQYF,TGTGCCAGCAGCTTCAGTGTGGCCCGCGGCGGGGGTGTCCCCGAGACCCAGTACTTC
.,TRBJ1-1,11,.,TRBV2,CASREAGVSFF,TGTGCCAGCAGGGAAGCAGGGGTATCTTTCTTT
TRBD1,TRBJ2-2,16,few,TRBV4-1,CASSQGDRGRTGELFF,TGCGCCAGCAGCCAAGGGGACAGGGGGCGGACCGGGGAGCTGTTTTTT
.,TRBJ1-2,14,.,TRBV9,CASSPRVHNYGYTF,TGTGCCAGCAGCCCCCGTGTACACAACTATGGCTACACCTTC
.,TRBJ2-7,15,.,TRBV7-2,CASSTLRDTNYEQYF,TGTGCCAGCAGCACGCTCCGGGACACCAACTACGAGCAGTACTTC
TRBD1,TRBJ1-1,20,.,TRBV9,CASSEPPQRQGNLVNTEAFF,TGTGCCAGCAGCGAACCTCCACAAAGACAGGGAAACCTTGTTAACACTGAAGCTTTCTTT
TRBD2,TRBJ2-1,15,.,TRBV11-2,CASSPRVAGVNEQFF,TGTGCCAGCAGCCCCCGGGTAGCGGGAGTCAATGAGCAGTTCTTC
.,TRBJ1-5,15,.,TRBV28,CASSHRDIGNQPQHF,TGTGCCAGCAGCCACCGGGACATTGGGAATCAGCCCCAGCATTTT
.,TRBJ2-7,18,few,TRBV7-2,CASSLVRAWQGIAYEQYF,TGTGCCAGCAGCTTAGTACGGGCTTGGCAGGGTATCGCCTACGAGCAGTACTTC
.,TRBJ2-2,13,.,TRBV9,CASSADSTGELFF,TGTGCCAGCAGCGCGGACAGCACCGGGGAGCTGTTTTTT
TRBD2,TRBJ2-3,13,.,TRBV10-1,CAILAGITDTQYF,TGCGCCATCTTAGCGGGGATCACAGATACGCAGTATTTT
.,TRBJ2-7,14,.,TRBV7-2,CASSSGTLSWRQYF,TGTGCCAGCAGCTCAGGAACCCTAAGTTGGCGGCAGTACTTC
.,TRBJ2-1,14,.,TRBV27,CASSLYTGSHEQFF,TGTGCCAGCAGTTTATATACAGGGTCCCATGAGCAGTTCTTC
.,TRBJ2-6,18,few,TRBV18,CASSSGGLLISGANVLTF,TGTGCCAGCTCCTCGGGCGGACTACTTATCTCTGGGGCCAACGTCCTGACTTTC
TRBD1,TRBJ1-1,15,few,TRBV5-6,CASSSGDRGGTEAFF,TGTGCCAGCAGCTCGGGTGACAGGGGGGGCACTGAAGCTTTCTTT
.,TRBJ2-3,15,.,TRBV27,CASSESGWDTDTQYF,TGTGCCAGCAGTGAAAGCGGGTGGGACACAGATACGCAGTATTTT
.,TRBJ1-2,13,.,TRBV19,CASRLLSGGGYTF,TGTGCCAGTAGACTCCTTTCCGGGGGTGGCTACACCTTC
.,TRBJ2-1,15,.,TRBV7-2,CASSFEGFAYNEQFF,TGTGCCAGCAGCTTTGAGGGTTTTGCCTACAATGAGCAGTTCTTC
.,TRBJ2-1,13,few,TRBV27,CASSLAFYNEQFF,TGTGCCAGCAGTTTGGCATTCTACAATGAGCAGTTCTTC
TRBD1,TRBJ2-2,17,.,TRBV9,CASSARSWDRYTGELFF,TGTGCCAGCAGCGCCCGTAGTTGGGACAGATACACCGGGGAGCTGTTTTTT
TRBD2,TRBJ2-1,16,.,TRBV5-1,CASSVGTSEDYNEQFF,TGCGCCAGCAGCGTCGGGACTAGCGAAGACTACAATGAGCAGTTCTTC
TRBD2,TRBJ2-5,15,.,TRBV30,CAWSGTSGSGETQYF,TGTGCCTGGAGTGGGACTAGCGGGAGTGGGGAGACCCAGTACTTC
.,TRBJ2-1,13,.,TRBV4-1,CASSHGTYNEQFF,TGCGCCAGCAGCCATGGGACTTACAATGAGCAGTTCTTC
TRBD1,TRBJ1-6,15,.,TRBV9,CASSGGQGDGSPLHF,TGTGCCAGCAGCGGGGGACAGGGGGATGGTTCACCCCTCCACTTT
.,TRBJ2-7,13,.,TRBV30,CACHGTDYYEQYF,TGTGCCTGCCACGGGACGGACTACTACGAGCAGTACTTC
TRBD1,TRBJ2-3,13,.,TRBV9,CASRQGTTDTQYF,TGTGCCAGCAGACAGGGGACCACAGATACGCAGTATTTT
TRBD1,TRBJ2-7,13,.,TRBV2,CASREDRGDEQYF,TGTGCCAGTCGCGAGGACAGGGGGGACGAGCAGTACTTC
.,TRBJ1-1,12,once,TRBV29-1,CSAWAGRAEAFF,TGCAGCGCATGGGCAGGGAGGGCTGAAGCTTTCTTT
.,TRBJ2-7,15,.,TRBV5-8,CASSPRIGAGYEQYF,TGTGCCAGCAGCCCACGCATAGGGGCTGGTTACGAGCAGTACTTC
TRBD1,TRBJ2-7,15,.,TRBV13,CASSFYQGDPREQYF,TGTGCCAGCAGTTTCTATCAGGGGGACCCCCGGGAGCAGTACTTC
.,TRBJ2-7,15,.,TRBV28,CASTLRGAGKYEQYF,TGTGCCAGCACCCTACGCGGGGCAGGGAAATACGAGCAGTACTTC
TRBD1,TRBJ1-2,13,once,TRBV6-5,CASRQGPWGGYTF,TGTGCCAGCAGACAGGGGCCCTGGGGTGGCTACACCTTC
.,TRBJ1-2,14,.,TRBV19,CASSVLGGSYGYTF,TGTGCCAGTAGTGTTTTGGGGGGAAGCTATGGCTACACCTTC
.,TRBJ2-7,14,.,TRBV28,CASSTRLNSYEQYF,TGTGCCAGCAGCACCCGACTTAACTCCTACGAGCAGTACTTC
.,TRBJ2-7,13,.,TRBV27,CASSLLPSYEQYF,TGTGCCAGCAGTCTCCTTCCCTCGTACGAGCAGTACTTC
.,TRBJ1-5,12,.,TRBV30,CAWSTGNQPQHF,TGTGCCTGGAGTACAGGGAATCAGCCCCAGCATTTT
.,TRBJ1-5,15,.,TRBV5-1,CASSLGGVSSQPQHF,TGCGCCAGCAGCTTGGGGGGGGTATCGAGTCAGCCCCAGCATTTT
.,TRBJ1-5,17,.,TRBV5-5,CASRPGLSGYSNQPQHF,TGTGCCAGCAGGCCGGGACTCTCCGGATATAGCAATCAGCCCCAGCATTTT